These T cell receptor beta chains were read from a single sample in a study of blood T cell repertoires in COVID-19. TCRdb keeps only in-frame clones here, not all; method: immunoSEQ multiplex PCR. The sample consists of 450,000 to 500,000 clones, 80% to 90% of them appearing once. The sequenced material came from peripheral blood. Receptors were obtained from a human donor in a cohort sampled during active COVID-19. Both conserved end residues are part of each CDR3. A D gene is named only where the DNA matches it firmly. Part of the rows lack a size; the others show once, few, many or a class for expanded clones.

cdr3_length j_call v_call d_call clone_size cdr3_aa cdr3_nt
20 TRBJ2-1 TRBV7-3 TRBD2 - CASSSRGTSGRASSYNEQFF TGTGCCAGCAGCTCACGCGGGACTAGCGGGAGGGCTAGCTCCTACAATGAGCAGTTCTTC
12 TRBJ1-1 TRBV29-1 - - CSVVLSTAEAFF TGCAGCGTCGTGCTTAGTACGGCTGAAGCTTTCTTT
18 TRBJ1-5 TRBV24-1 - - CATSDLRQAIYSNQPQHF TGTGCCACCAGTGATTTGAGGCAGGCCATCTATAGCAATCAGCCCCAGCATTTT
15 TRBJ2-3 TRBV29-1 TRBD1 - CSAQRQGSYTDTQYF TGCAGCGCTCAGAGACAGGGCTCGTACACAGATACGCAGTATTTT
14 TRBJ1-5 TRBV2 - - CASTIAGVNQPQHF TGTGCCAGCACCATAGCCGGGGTGAATCAGCCCCAGCATTTT
15 TRBJ1-4 TRBV9 TRBD1 - CASSGQGATNEKLFF TGTGCCAGCAGCGGACAGGGGGCAACTAATGAAAAACTGTTTTTT
16 TRBJ2-2 TRBV7-9 TRBD1 once CASDRPTGSNTGELFF TGTGCCAGCGACCGCCCGACAGGGTCGAACACCGGGGAGCTGTTTTTT
16 TRBJ2-3 TRBV29-1 - - CSVEAQRQALADTQYF TGCAGCGTTGAAGCCCAGAGACAGGCATTAGCAGATACGCAGTATTTT
14 TRBJ2-7 TRBV6-5 TRBD1 - CASSLGQAFYEQYF TGTGCCAGCAGCCTAGGACAGGCGTTCTACGAGCAGTACTTC
14 TRBJ1-1 TRBV19 - - CASSILAVNTEAFF TGTGCCAGTAGTATCTTGGCCGTAAACACTGAAGCTTTCTTT
16 TRBJ2-5 TRBV7-2 TRBD2 - CASSLRGREVRETQYF TGTGCCAGCAGCTTACGGGGGAGGGAGGTTCGGGAGACCCAGTACTTC
19 TRBJ2-3 TRBV24-1 TRBD2 - CATSDIPELTSGSTDTQYF TGTGCCACCAGTGACATACCCGAACTGACTAGCGGGAGTACAGATACGCAGTATTTT
16 TRBJ2-3 TRBV3-1/TRBV3-2 - once CASSHLGRERTDTQYF TGTGCCAGCAGCCATTTGGGCAGGGAAAGGACAGATACGCAGTATTTT
15 TRBJ2-1 TRBV6-5 TRBD2 - CASSLTGRKYNEQFF TGTGCCAGCAGTTTGACCGGGAGGAAGTACAATGAGCAGTTCTTC
16 TRBJ2-7 TRBV5-1 - - CASSPGDLTVSYEQYF TGCGCCAGCAGCCCGGGGGATTTGACAGTCTCCTACGAGCAGTACTTC
17 TRBJ2-5 TRBV3-1/TRBV3-2 TRBD2 - CASRARGRGLVGETQYF TGTGCCAGCAGGGCCCGCGGGAGAGGGTTGGTAGGAGAGACCCAGTACTTC
16 TRBJ2-7 TRBV3-1/TRBV3-2 - - CASSQAGIFVAAEQYF TGTGCCAGCAGCCAAGCGGGGATCTTTGTGGCGGCCGAGCAGTACTTC
16 TRBJ2-7 TRBV6-5 TRBD2 - CASSYGTSGISYEQYF TGTGCCAGCAGCTACGGGACTAGCGGGATTTCCTACGAGCAGTACTTC
17 TRBJ2-1 TRBV27 - - CASSLTPPEGVSDEQFF TGTGCCAGCAGTCTCACCCCACCGGAGGGAGTCAGCGATGAGCAGTTCTTC
15 TRBJ1-4 TRBV3-1/TRBV3-2 - - CASSQVGQGNEKLFF TGTGCCAGCAGCCAAGTGGGGCAGGGGAATGAAAAACTGTTTTTT